A single sample is the source of the 7 T cell receptor beta chains below, sequenced in a study of tumor-infiltrating lymphocytes in localized non-small cell lung cancer. Data came from immunoSEQ multiplex PCR; TCRdb stores just in-frame clones and leaves some out. The data contain roughly 7,000 clones, about 79% of them singletons. The sequencing input was uninvolved lung tissue not adjacent to the tumor. The source is a human donor with non-small cell lung cancer.

The rearrangement joins TRBV10-1 to TRBJ2-7, with TRBD2 matching 13 bases. From germline, CDR1 is WNHNN and CDR2 SYGVQD (reference sequence). V was clipped by 6 bases and J by 5 bases; unmatched bases: 1. CDR3 length: 13 amino acids. The CDR3 here is CASRGLAGHEQYF. CDR3 DNA sequence: TGCGCCAGCAGGGGACTAGCGGGGCACGAGCAGTACTTC.

The genes are TRBV4-1 and TRBJ2-5; TRBD1 is a possible D gene (5 bases). V was shortened by 3 bases and J by 2 bases, with 13 bases between the two germline ends. Germline loops: CDR1 MGHRA, CDR2 YSYEKL. This CDR3 is 15 amino acids long. The CDR3 sequence: CASSHPRASQETQYF. Written as DNA, the CDR3 is TGCGCCAGCAGCCACCCCAGGGCCTCGCAAGAGACCCAGTACTTC.

This chain links TRBV5-1 with TRBJ2-1; no clear D gene. CDR1 SGHRS and CDR2 YFSETQ come from the germline V gene. The length of the CDR3 is 12 residues. Between the trimmed V and J ends, which lost 3 bases and 9 bases, there was a span of 10 bases. The CDR3 protein is CASSSEVIEQFF. The CDR3 bases are TGCGCCAGCAGCTCCGAGGTAATTGAGCAGTTCTTC.

V and J are TRBV10-3 and TRBJ2-7, with D tentatively TRBD1 or TRBD2 (5 bases each). Germline V gene lookup returns CDR1 ENHRY and CDR2 SYGVKD. Trimming took 6 bases from V and 0 from J, leaving 15 bases between them. The CDR3 is made up of 15 amino acids. CDR3 loop: CAIRETGTLSYEQYF. The CDR3, as DNA: TGTGCCATCAGGGAGACCGGGACCCTCTCCTACGAGCAGTACTTC.

This sequence joins TRBV27 and TRBJ2-7, with D tentatively TRBD1 or TRBD2 (5 bases each). The CDR3 is 16 amino acids. CDR1 MNHEY and CDR2 SMNVEV come from the germline V gene (reference sequence). The ends were cut back, 0 bases at V and 3 bases at J, with 15 bases in the middle. Here the CDR3 DNA reads TGTGCCAGCAGTTTATCTCATCCGGGACGTAGCTACGAGCAGTACTTC. It translates to CASSLSHPGRSYEQYF.

This clone came up a few times. The V gene is TRBV11-2, the J gene TRBJ1-3; no clear D gene. This CDR3 has 16 residues. Trimming left V 1 base short and J 0 bases short, with 10 bases between. CDR1 and CDR2 (germline): SGHAT, FQNNGV. The CDR3, as DNA: TGTGCCAGCAGCTTAGTCTATAGGACCTCTGGAAACACCATATATTTT. It codes for CASSLVYRTSGNTIYF. Looking up the rest from reference TRBV11-2 and TRBJ1-3 gives the full variable domain: EAGVAQSPRYKIIEKRQSVAFWCNPISGHATLYWYQQILGQGPKLLIQFQNNGVVDDSQLPKDRFSAERLKGVDSTLKIQPAKLEDSAVYLCASSLVYRTSGNTIYFGEGSWLTVV.

The count of this clone is one. The V gene is TRBV5-1, the J gene TRBJ2-5, with D perhaps assigned TRBD1 or TRBD2 (5 bases each). Germline-derived CDR1 and CDR2 are SGHRS and YFSETQ. V was trimmed by 4 bases and J by 1 base, leaving 17 bases between them. CDR3 length: 16 residues. In nucleotides, the CDR3 is TGCGCCAGCAGCCCGGGGATACAGGTGGGCCAAGAGACCCAGTACTTC. Its translation is CASSPGIQVGQETQYF.